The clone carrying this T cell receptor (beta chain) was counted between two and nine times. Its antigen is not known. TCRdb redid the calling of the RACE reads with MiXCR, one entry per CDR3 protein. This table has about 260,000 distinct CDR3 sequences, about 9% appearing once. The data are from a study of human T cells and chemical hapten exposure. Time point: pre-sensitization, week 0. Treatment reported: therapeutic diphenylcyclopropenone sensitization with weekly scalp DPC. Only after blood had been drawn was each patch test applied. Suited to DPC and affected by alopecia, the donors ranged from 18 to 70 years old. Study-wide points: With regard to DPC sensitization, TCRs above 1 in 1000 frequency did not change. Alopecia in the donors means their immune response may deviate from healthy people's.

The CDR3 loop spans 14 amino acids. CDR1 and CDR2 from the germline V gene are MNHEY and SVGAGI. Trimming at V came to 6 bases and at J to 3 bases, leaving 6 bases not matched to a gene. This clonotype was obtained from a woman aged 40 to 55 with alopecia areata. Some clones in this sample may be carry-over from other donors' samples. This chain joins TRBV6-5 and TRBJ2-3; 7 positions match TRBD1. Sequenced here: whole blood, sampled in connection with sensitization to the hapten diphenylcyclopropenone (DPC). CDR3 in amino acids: CASRAGTATDTQYF. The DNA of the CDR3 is TGTGCCAGCAGGGCCGGGACAGCAACAGATACGCAGTATTTT.